The 2 T cell receptor beta chains presented below share a single source sample, sequenced in a study of beta chain features in type 1 diabetes. Study-wide findings and caveats: A moderate, significant TCRB CDR3 shortening appeared in type 1 diabetes across four CD4+ subsets.

Expressed TCRB transcripts were sequenced because the isolated RNA had all been reverse transcribed beforehand. Measured with immunoSEQ multiplex PCR; TCRdb has only the in-frame clones, and not every one. Of approximately 250,000 clones listed, around 22% are singletons. Their cognate antigens are unknown. Sequenced input: naive CD4+ T cells from blood. The source is a woman under 40 with type 1 diabetes.

This clone came up a few times. The V and J genes are TRBV9 and TRBJ2-7, with 13 bases fitting TRBD2. Germline-derived CDR1 and CDR2 are SGDLS and YYNGEE. This CDR3 is built from 17 residues. Trimming took 2 bases from V and 3 from J; bases not matched to a gene: 8. The CDR3: CASSVQGGLAGVYEQYF. The CDR3 DNA reads as TGTGCCAGCAGCGTGCAGGGCGGACTAGCGGGAGTCTACGAGCAGTACTTC.

The chain recombines TRBV11-3 with TRBJ2-7, with TRBD1 identical over 7 bases. Germline values: CDR1 SGHNT, CDR2 YENEEA. Trimming took 4 bases from V and 2 from J; bases not matched to a gene: 8. The CDR3 contains 15 residues. The CDR3 sequence: CASSSTGVGTYEQYF. The DNA for the CDR3 is TGTGCCAGCAGCTCTACAGGGGTCGGGACCTACGAGCAGTACTTC.